This T cell receptor beta chain was sequenced during a study of pediatric ulcerative colitis. Study information: Several patients showed pancolitis and two showed left-sided colitis. Study-level findings and limits: A couple of rectal clonotypes were found only in ulcerative colitis patients, all of them. A couple of patients' blood samples yielded substantially fewer templates. Blood-rectal clonal overlap within each person was significantly higher in ulcerative colitis patients than controls.

CDR3 length: 14 amino acids. Trimming shortened V by 1 base and J by 8 bases, and 12 bases separated the two germline ends. Germline V gene lookup returns CDR1 LNHDA and CDR2 SQIVND (reference sequence). A note on this clone: Its antigen is still unknown.

Using immunoSEQ multiplex PCR, the repertoire was profiled, and TCRdb retains in-frame clones only, with some absent. The sample shows tens of thousands of clones, roughly nine tenths of them seen only once. The sample comprised blood. The genes are TRBV19 and TRBJ2-1; D gene unclear. The TCR comes from a boy aged 5-17 years with severe ulcerative colitis. The CDR3 DNA follows: TGTGCCAGTAGTATAGCGGACCTTGGGGATGAGCAGTTCTTC. This gives the protein CASSIADLGDEQFF.